One sample yielded the 29 T cell receptor beta chains listed below, sequenced in a study of T cell responses to AZD1222 COVID-19 vaccine. Profiled with immunoSEQ multiplex PCR; TCRdb holds only in-frame clones, not every one. The table has some 47,000 clones, 75% to 85% seen once. The sample consisted of peripheral blood, taken on day 0 of AZD1222 vaccination. Receptors were obtained from an adult in good health.

V usage is TRBV6-2 or TRBV6-3 and J usage is TRBJ1-6; a weak D match, TRBD1 (5 bases). This CDR3 is 13 amino acids long. Trimming stripped 5 bases from V and 14 bases from J, with 16 bases between. From germline, CDR1 is MNHEY and CDR2 SVGEGT. CDR3 DNA sequence: TGTGCCAGCAGTGACGAAGGGCTGGGGGCCCTCCACTTT. Its protein product is CASSDEGLGALHF.

In DNA, the CDR3 is TGTGCCAGTTGGGGGACAGGGTCCTACAATGAGCAGTTCTTC. It specifies CASWGTGSYNEQFF. The chain recombines TRBV28 with TRBJ2-1; 9 bases fit TRBD1. J gave up 1 base and V 9 bases, and 4 bases lay outside the gene matches. CDR1 and CDR2 from the germline V gene are MDHEN and SYDVKM. The CDR3 extends over 14 amino acids.

This chain uses TRBV10-2 with TRBJ2-1, with TRBD2 matching over 7 bases. This CDR3 comprises 15 residues. CDR1 is WSHSY and CDR2 is SAAADI in the germline V gene. Trimming took 8 bases from V and 5 from J; bases not matched to a gene: 12. This CDR3 is CASDRTSGQHNEQFF. CDR3 DNA sequence: TGCGCCAGCGACCGGACTAGTGGGCAACACAATGAGCAGTTCTTC.

This chain connects TRBV6-5 to TRBJ1-4; D gene ambiguous. CDR1 and CDR2 from the germline V gene are MNHEY and SVGAGI. This CDR3 has 14 amino acids. With 9 bases removed from V and 6 bases from J, the gap between germline ends came to 17 bases. CDR3 region: CASWIGGNDEKLFF. For the CDR3, the DNA is TGTGCCAGTTGGATAGGAGGGAACGATGAAAAACTGTTTTTT.

This clone appeared once. J is TRBJ2-7 and V is TRBV5-4; 10 bases map to TRBD2. CDR3 size: 17 residues. Germline V gene lookup returns CDR1 SGHNT and CDR2 YYREEE (reference sequence). V trimming: 0 bases; J trimming: 7 bases; junction bases outside the gene matches: 13. CDR3 region: CASSLVGGAGGPGEQYF. CDR3 nucleotides: TGTGCCAGCAGCTTGGTTGGGGGAGCGGGAGGGCCAGGAGAGCAGTACTTC.

This rearrangement joins TRBV7-8 to TRBJ1-1, with TRBD1 matching 7 bases. The germline V gene encodes CDR1 SGHVS and CDR2 FQNEAQ. There are 15 residues in the CDR3. V was pared by 7 bases and J by 0 bases, with 8 bases of the junction left unmatched. The CDR3 DNA reads TGTGCCAGCATCCACCGGGACAGAATGAACACTGAAGCTTTCTTT. Translating it yields CASIHRDRMNTEAFF.

As for this clone: At one end the junction does not follow the germline gene, possibly because of a read error. This chain uses TRBV29-1 with TRBJ2-7; D is uncertain. CDR1 SQVTM and CDR2 ANQGSEA come from the germline V gene. This CDR3 has 14 amino acids. CDR3: CSVEASWGSYEQYF. The DNA of the CDR3 is TGCAGCGTGGAAGCCAGCTGGGGATCCTACGAGCAGTACTTC.

The V gene is TRBV5-1, the J gene TRBJ1-2; no clear D gene. CDR3 length: 15 amino acids. Germline V lookup: CDR1 SGHRS, CDR2 YFSETQ. Deletions cut 4 bases from V and 3 bases from J, with 16 bases between. The CDR3 reads CASSPLIGGDYGYTF. The DNA for the CDR3 is TGCGCCAGCAGCCCCCTCATCGGAGGTGACTATGGCTACACCTTC.

V gene TRBV28 combines with J gene TRBJ1-6; no clear D gene. The CDR3 is 14 amino acids. Germline assignment: CDR1 MDHEN and CDR2 SYDVKM. V shed 6 bases and J shed 7 bases, with 13 bases lying between them. The CDR3 is CASSVAVTNSPLHF. The CDR3 coding sequence is TGTGCCAGCAGCGTCGCGGTAACCAATTCACCCCTCCACTTT.

The V call is TRBV7-2, the J call TRBJ1-6, with 11 nucleotides matching TRBD1. The CDR3 loop spans 16 amino acids. Per germline, CDR1 SGHTA and CDR2 FQGNSA. V was pared by 1 base and J by 8 bases, with 4 bases of the junction left unmatched. In DNA, the CDR3 is TGTGCCAGCAGCTTAGATGGGACAGGGGGGGATTCACCCCTCCACTTT. This translates into CASSLDGTGGDSPLHF.

Of note for this clone: At one boundary the junction diverges from the germline segment, which might be a read error. J is TRBJ1-4 and V is TRBV2; a possible D gene is TRBD1 (5 bases). This CDR3 comprises 12 residues. Germline V lookup: CDR1 SNHLY, CDR2 FYNNEI. CDR3 sequence: CASSVQSDSLLF. CDR3 coding DNA: TGTGCCAGCAGTGTACAATCTGACAGTCTACTTTTT.

V usage is TRBV28 and J usage is TRBJ2-1; 8 bases fit TRBD2. This CDR3 contains 17 residues. Germline V gives CDR1 MDHEN, CDR2 SYDVKM. The V and J ends lost 8 bases and 0 bases, in that order; junction bases with no gene match: 12. CDR3 in amino acids: CASEGVAGSGSYNEQFF. CDR3 nucleotides: TGTGCCAGCGAGGGGGTAGCGGGGTCGGGCTCCTACAATGAGCAGTTCTTC.

Written as DNA, the CDR3 is TGTGCCAGCAGTTACTCTACCCTCTCTGGAAACACCATATATTTT. Translation: CASSYSTLSGNTIYF. The V call is TRBV6-5, the J call TRBJ1-3; no reliable D call. The germline V and J ends were trimmed by 0 bases and 0 bases, with 6 bases remaining between them. This CDR3 comprises 15 residues. Germline CDR1 MNHEY, CDR2 SVGAGI.

V gene TRBV29-1 combines with J gene TRBJ2-1; 10 bases match TRBD1. V was pared by 4 bases and J by 6 bases, with 9 bases of the junction left unmatched. The CDR3 extends over 15 amino acids. The germline CDR1 and CDR2 sequences are SQVTM and ANQGSEA. In DNA, the CDR3 is TGCAGCGTTGTGCGCGGGACAGGGGATGGCAATGAGCAGTTCTTC. Amino acids: CSVVRGTGDGNEQFF.

This clone was counted only a few times. The V call is TRBV7-6, the J call TRBJ1-3; D call uncertain. CDR3 length: 13 residues. Trimming left V 5 bases short and J 4 bases short, with 9 bases between. Looked up from germline, CDR1 is SGHVS and CDR2 is FNYEAQ. The CDR3 region has the DNA TGTGCCAGCAGCCCCCAAGAGGGAAACACCATATATTTT. Protein sequence: CASSPQEGNTIYF.

The rearrangement links TRBV6-5 to TRBJ2-3; 7 bases agree with TRBD2. In germline, CDR1 is MNHEY, CDR2 SVGAGI. J lost 5 bases, V lost 7 bases, and 3 bases had no gene match. The CDR3 extends over 12 amino acids. The CDR3 coding sequence is TGTGCCAGCACCCCGGGGGGAGATACGCAGTATTTT. As protein: CASTPGGDTQYF.

The chain is built from TRBV3-1 (or the pseudogene TRBV3-2) and TRBJ1-5; the D gene is possibly TRBD1 (6 bases). V lost 2 bases and J 9 bases, leaving 14 bases between the germline ends. This CDR3 has 14 amino acids. Germline values: CDR1 LGHDT, CDR2 YNNKEL (reference sequence). This CDR3 is CASSQRTGAWPQHF. The CDR3 nucleotides read TGTGCCAGCAGCCAACGGACGGGGGCCTGGCCCCAGCATTTT.

The chain has TRBV19 and TRBJ1-5; 8 nucleotides match TRBD1. After removal of 5 bases from V and 7 bases from J, the junction contained 13 bases not matched to a gene. CDR1 LNHDA and CDR2 SQIVND come from the germline V gene (reference sequence). The CDR3 has 16 residues. The CDR3 here is CASSPGQAYLRQPQHF. DNA for the CDR3: TGTGCCAGTAGTCCGGGACAGGCATACCTTAGGCAGCCCCAGCATTTT.

This clone was picked up one time. The chain joins TRBV30 to TRBJ1-1; tentatively, D is TRBD1 (5 bases). Germline V gives CDR1 GTSNPN, CDR2 SVGIG (reference sequence). This CDR3 is built from 14 residues. The ends were cut back, 3 bases at V and 6 bases at J, with 17 bases in the middle. CDR3 protein: CAWSLGGSQAEAFF. CDR3 in DNA: TGTGCCTGGAGCCTCGGGGGATCTCAGGCTGAAGCTTTCTTT.

This clone was seen once. The CDR3 region has the DNA TGCGCCAGCAGCTCCCAGACAGGGGGGAACACTGAAGCTTTCTTT. Its translation is CASSSQTGGNTEAFF. The V and J genes are TRBV5-1 and TRBJ1-1, with 9 bases that match TRBD1. J was trimmed by 1 base and V by 3 bases; bases with no gene match: 4. Germline V lookup: CDR1 SGHRS, CDR2 YFSETQ. This CDR3 contains 15 residues.

The gene calls are TRBV27 and TRBJ2-3, with D possibly TRBD2 on 6 matching bases. Germline CDR1 MNHEY, CDR2 SMNVEV (reference sequence). This CDR3 is built from 15 residues. Deletions cut 0 bases from V and 6 bases from J, with 13 bases between. The CDR3 DNA follows: TGTGCCAGCAGTTTATCCCGGGGGTGGTCGGATACGCAGTATTTT. It codes for CASSLSRGWSDTQYF.

The rearrangement joins TRBV7-9 to TRBJ1-1; D is unclear. V was clipped by 5 bases and J by 0 bases, with 16 bases between them. CDR3 length equals 16 residues. Germline V gives CDR1 SEHNR, CDR2 FQNEAQ (reference sequence). The CDR3 reads CASSLGWADMNTEAFF. The CDR3 DNA sequence: TGTGCCAGCAGCCTAGGGTGGGCGGATATGAACACTGAAGCTTTCTTT.

The chain has TRBV6-5 and TRBJ1-1; D uncertain. Trimming took off 5 bases at V and 1 base at J, with 14 bases between the two ends. The length of the CDR3 is 15 residues. The germline V gene has CDR1 MNHEY and CDR2 SVGAGI. CDR3 DNA: TGTGCCAGCAGTCCCCGGGGAGGCTCGAACACTGAAGCTTTCTTT. Translating gives CASSPRGGSNTEAFF.

As DNA, the CDR3 is TGTGCCAGTAGACCTACAGGGTTAACGAATGAAAAACTGTTTTTT. Protein product: CASRPTGLTNEKLFF. The gene calls are TRBV19 and TRBJ1-4, with D perhaps TRBD1 (6 bases). The V gene's germline CDR1 is LNHDA and CDR2 SQIVND (reference sequence). Trimming shortened V by 6 bases and J by 5 bases, and 16 bases separated the two germline ends. The CDR3 runs to 15 residues. Filled out from reference TRBV19 and TRBJ1-4, the complete variable domain reads DGGITQSPKYLFRKEGQNVTLSCEQNLNHDAMYWYRQDPGQGLRLIYYSQIVNDFQKGDIAEGYSVSREKKESFPLTVTSAQKNPTAFYLCASRPTGLTNEKLFFGSGTQLSVL.

This sequence joins TRBV6-5 and TRBJ2-1; 10 bases are a match to TRBD1. Trimming cost V 6 bases and J 8 bases; bases outside gene matches: 10. Germline CDR1 and CDR2: MNHEY and SVGAGI. The CDR3 loop spans 15 amino acids. The CDR3 loop is CASRAPGQGSDEQFF. CDR3 DNA sequence: TGTGCCAGCAGGGCTCCGGGACAGGGGTCCGATGAGCAGTTCTTC.

This chain links TRBV28 with TRBJ2-1; 7 bases line up with TRBD2. With V trimmed by 4 bases and J by 9 bases, 12 bases remained unmatched. Germline CDR1 and CDR2: MDHEN and SYDVKM. The CDR3 covers 15 residues. CDR3: CASSYPLGGGIEQFF. CDR3 DNA sequence: TGTGCCAGCAGTTACCCCTTGGGGGGGGGTATTGAGCAGTTCTTC.

V and J are TRBV6-6 and TRBJ2-7; maybe TRBD2 (6 bases). Germline V gives CDR1 MNHNY, CDR2 SVGAGI (reference sequence). V shed 0 bases and J shed 2 bases, with 14 bases lying between them. The length of the CDR3 is 16 residues. The CDR3 spells CASSYSYSGATYEQYF. In DNA form, the CDR3 reads TGTGCCAGCAGTTACTCATATAGCGGAGCCACCTACGAGCAGTACTTC.

The chain uses TRBV10-3 and TRBJ2-7; perhaps TRBD1 as D (6 bases). Trimming removed 3 bases from V and 4 bases from J, with 10 bases in between. Looked up from germline, CDR1 is ENHRY and CDR2 is SYGVKD. The CDR3 is 13 amino acids. This chain's CDR3 is CAISDPDSYEQYF. The CDR3 DNA reads as TGTGCCATCAGTGACCCGGACAGTTACGAGCAGTACTTC.

The chain joins TRBV4-1 to TRBJ2-1; a weak D match, TRBD2 (6 bases). CDR3 length: 15 amino acids. CDR1 and CDR2 from the germline V gene are MGHRA and YSYEKL. Trimming left V 0 bases short and J 0 bases short, with 6 bases between. CDR3 sequence reads: CASSQDGSSYNEQFF. CDR3 nucleotide sequence: TGCGCCAGCAGCCAAGACGGGAGCTCCTACAATGAGCAGTTCTTC.